This T cell receptor beta chain stems from a study of T cells in Graves' hyperthyroidism and ophthalmopathy. This clonotype came up many times. Its antigen is not known. RNA transcripts served as the template for amplifying TCR beta CDR3 regions. The HTBI primer set drove a first-round RT-PCR of the TCR CDR3. TCRdb called the multiplex PCR reads again in MiXCR, with one record for every CDR3 protein. The sample yields over 200,000 distinct CDR3 sequences, more than 15% seen once. Recently diagnosed hyperthyroidism of less than 2 months' duration affected patients aged 18 to 65. Each 10 ml fresh peripheral blood draw supplied the PBMCs. Regarding the study as a whole: Researchers report that a 13 V-J model separated ophthalmopathy from stable hyperthyroidism.

This CDR3 contains 13 residues. Trimming took 6 bases from V and 7 from J, leaving 10 bases between them. The chain employs TRBV12-3 or TRBV12-4 and TRBJ1-6; no firm D call. The receptor was isolated from a man aged 50-59 years with Graves' hyperthyroidism. The sample taken for sequencing was blood. The CDR3 loop reads CASSIDGNSPLHF. CDR3 in DNA: TGTGCCAGCAGCATAGACGGGAATTCACCCCTCCACTTT.